The TCR beta chain described here comes from a study of shared clonotypes between healthy human individuals. Overall study findings and caveats: Memory subsets had estimated richness that was generally smaller than that of naive subsets.

The CDR3 extends over 13 amino acids. CDR1 SGHNT and CDR2 YYREEE come from the germline V gene (reference sequence). V was clipped by 3 bases and J by 3 bases, with 10 bases between them. Combining CD45RO+ cells with CCR7-negative CD45RA+ TemRA cells gave CD8 memory. Remarks on this clone: Its antigen is unidentified.

On sorted subsets, replicate PCRs used 150 to 250 ng DNA, or roughly 30,000 T cell genomes. The table came from immunoSEQ multiplex PCR; TCRdb's copy has only in-frame clones and leaves some out. The sample holds more than 550,000 clones, around 91% seen once. This clonotype was obtained from a man aged 18 to 35 in good health. Some clones in this sample may be carry-over from other donors' samples. The specimen sequenced was memory CD8+ T cells from PBMCs. Regarding subset: CD45RO+ cells pooled with CCR7-negative TemRA cells. The V gene is TRBV5-4, the J gene TRBJ2-7; no firm D call. CDR3 sequence reads: CASSSALSYEQYF. For the CDR3, the DNA is TGTGCCAGCAGCTCCGCGTTGAGCTACGAGCAGTACTTC.